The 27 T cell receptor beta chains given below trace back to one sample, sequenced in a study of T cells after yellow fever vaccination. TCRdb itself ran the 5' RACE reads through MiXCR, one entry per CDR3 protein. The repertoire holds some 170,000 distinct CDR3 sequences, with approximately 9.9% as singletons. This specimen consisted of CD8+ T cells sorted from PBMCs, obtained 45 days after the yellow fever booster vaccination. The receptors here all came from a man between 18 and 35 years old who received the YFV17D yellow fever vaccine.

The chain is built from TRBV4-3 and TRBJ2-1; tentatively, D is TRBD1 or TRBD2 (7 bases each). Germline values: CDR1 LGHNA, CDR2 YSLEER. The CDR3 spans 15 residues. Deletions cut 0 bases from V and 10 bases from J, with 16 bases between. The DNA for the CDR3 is TGCGCCAGCAGCCAAGAAGGGGACAGTAGCGGGGAGCAGTTCTTC. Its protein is CASSQEGDSSGEQFF.

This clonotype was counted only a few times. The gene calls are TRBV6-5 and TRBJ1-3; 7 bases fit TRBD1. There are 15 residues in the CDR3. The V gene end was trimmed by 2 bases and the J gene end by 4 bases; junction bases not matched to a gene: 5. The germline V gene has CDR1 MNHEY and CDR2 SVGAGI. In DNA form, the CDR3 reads TGTGCCAGCAGTTACAGGGGGCTGGGAGGAAACACCATATATTTT. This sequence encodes CASSYRGLGGNTIYF.

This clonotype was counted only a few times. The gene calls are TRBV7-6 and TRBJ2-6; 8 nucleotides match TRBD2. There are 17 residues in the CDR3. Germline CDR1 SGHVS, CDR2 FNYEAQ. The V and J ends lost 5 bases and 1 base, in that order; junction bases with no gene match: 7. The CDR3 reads CASSPGRGGSGANVLTF. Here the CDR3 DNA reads TGTGCCAGCAGCCCCGGGAGGGGAGGATCTGGGGCCAACGTCCTGACTTTC.

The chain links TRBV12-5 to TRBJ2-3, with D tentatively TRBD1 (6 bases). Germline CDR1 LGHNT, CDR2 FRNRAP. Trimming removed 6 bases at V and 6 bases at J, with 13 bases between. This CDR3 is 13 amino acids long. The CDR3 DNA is TGTGCTAGTGGCCGAACAGGGCTCGATACGCAGTATTTT. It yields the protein CASGRTGLDTQYF.

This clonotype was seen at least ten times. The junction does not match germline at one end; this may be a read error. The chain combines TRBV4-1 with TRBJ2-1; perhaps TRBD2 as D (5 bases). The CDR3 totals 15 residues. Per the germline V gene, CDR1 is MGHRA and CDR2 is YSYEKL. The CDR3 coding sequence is TGCGCCAGCAGCGAAGAGTCGGGATTACACAATGAGCAGTTCTTC. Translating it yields CASSEESGLHNEQFF.

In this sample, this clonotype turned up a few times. CDR3 region: CASSLFGATEAFF. In DNA, the CDR3 is TGTGCCAGCAGTTTATTTGGGGCCACTGAAGCTTTCTTT. The chain uses TRBV27 and TRBJ1-1; tentatively, D is TRBD1 (5 bases). The ends were cut back, 1 base at V and 4 bases at J, with 7 bases in the middle. Germline CDR1 and CDR2: MNHEY and SMNVEV (reference sequence). CDR3 size: 13 residues.

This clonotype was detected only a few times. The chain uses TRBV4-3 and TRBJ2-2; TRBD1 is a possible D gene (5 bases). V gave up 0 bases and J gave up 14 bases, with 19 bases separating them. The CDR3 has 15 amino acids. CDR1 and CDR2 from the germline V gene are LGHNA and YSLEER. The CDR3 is CASSQDLKGPRVLFF. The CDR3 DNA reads TGCGCCAGCAGCCAAGATCTTAAGGGGCCTCGGGTCCTGTTTTTT.

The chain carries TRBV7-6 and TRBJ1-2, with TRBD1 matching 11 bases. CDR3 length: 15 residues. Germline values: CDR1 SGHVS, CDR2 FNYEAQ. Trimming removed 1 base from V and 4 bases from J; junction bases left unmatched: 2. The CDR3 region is CASSLGTGGLYGYTF. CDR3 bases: TGTGCCAGCAGCTTAGGGACAGGGGGCCTCTATGGCTACACCTTC.

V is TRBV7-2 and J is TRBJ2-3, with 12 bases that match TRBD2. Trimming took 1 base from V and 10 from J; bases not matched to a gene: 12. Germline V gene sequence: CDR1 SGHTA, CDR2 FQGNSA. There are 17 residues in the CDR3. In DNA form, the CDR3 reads TGTGCCAGCAGCTTAGTGACCGGACTAGCGGGGCTTAAGGCGCAGTATTTT. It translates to CASSLVTGLAGLKAQYF. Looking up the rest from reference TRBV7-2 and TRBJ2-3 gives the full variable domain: GAGVSQSPSNKVTEKGKDVELRCDPISGHTALYWYRQSLGQGLEFLIYFQGNSAPDKSGLPSDRFSAERTGGSVSTLTIQRTQQEDSAVYLCASSLVTGLAGLKAQYFGPGTRLTVL.

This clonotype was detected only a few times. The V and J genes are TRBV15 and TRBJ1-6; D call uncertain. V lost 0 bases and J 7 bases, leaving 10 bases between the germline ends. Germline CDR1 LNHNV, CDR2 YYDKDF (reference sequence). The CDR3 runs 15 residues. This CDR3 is CATSRESTENSPLHF. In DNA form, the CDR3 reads TGTGCCACCAGCAGAGAATCGACGGAAAATTCACCCCTCCACTTT.

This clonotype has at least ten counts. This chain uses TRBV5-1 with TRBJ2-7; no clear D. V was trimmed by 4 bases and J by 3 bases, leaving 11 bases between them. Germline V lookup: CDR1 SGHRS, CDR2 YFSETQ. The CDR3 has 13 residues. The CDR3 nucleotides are TGCGCCAGCAGCATCGGGTCGGACTACGAGCAGTACTTC. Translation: CASSIGSDYEQYF.

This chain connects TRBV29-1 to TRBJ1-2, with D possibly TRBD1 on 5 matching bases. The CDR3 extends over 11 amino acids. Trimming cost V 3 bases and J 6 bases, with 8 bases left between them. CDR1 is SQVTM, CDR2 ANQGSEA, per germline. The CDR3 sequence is CSVDRDDGYTF. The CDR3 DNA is TGCAGCGTTGACAGGGATGATGGCTACACCTTC.

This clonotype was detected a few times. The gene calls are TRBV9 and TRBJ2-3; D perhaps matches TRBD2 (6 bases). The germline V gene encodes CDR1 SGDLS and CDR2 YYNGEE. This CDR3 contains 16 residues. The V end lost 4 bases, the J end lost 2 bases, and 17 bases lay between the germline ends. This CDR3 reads CASSSVGWGLTDTQYF. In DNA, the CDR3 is TGTGCCAGCAGCTCCGTGGGGTGGGGACTCACAGATACGCAGTATTTT.

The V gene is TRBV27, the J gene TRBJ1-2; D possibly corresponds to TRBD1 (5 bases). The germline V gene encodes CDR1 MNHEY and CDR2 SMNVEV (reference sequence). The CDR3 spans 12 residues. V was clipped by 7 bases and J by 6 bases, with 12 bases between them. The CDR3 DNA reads TGTGCCAGCACGGGGCAGGGCGATGGCTACACCTTC. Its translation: CASTGQGDGYTF.

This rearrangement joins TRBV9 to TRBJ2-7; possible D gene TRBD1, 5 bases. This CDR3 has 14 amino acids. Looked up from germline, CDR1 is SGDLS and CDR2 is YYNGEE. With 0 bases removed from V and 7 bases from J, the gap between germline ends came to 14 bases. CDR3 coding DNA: TGTGCCAGCAGCGTAGCGTTGACAGCCGGGGAGCAGTACTTC. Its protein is CASSVALTAGEQYF.

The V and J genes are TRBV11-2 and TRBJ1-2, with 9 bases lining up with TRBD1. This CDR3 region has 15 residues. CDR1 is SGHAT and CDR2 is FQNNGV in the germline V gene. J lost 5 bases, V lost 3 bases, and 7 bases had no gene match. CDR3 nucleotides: TGTGCCAGCAGCTTGTGGCGAGGACAGGGGTATGGCTACACCTTC. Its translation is CASSLWRGQGYGYTF.

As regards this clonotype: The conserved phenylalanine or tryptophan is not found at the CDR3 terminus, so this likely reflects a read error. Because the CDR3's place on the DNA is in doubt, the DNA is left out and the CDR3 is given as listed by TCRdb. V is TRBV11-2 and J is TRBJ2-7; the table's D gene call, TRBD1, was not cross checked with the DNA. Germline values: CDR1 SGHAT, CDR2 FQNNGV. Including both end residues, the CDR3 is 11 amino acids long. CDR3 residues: CASSLGGVYDL.

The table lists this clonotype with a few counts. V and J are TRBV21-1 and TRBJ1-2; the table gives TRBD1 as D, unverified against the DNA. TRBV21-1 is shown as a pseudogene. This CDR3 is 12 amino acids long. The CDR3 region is CASSSRDPGYTF. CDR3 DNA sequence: TGTGCCAGCAGCTCACGGGACCCCGGCTACACCTTC.

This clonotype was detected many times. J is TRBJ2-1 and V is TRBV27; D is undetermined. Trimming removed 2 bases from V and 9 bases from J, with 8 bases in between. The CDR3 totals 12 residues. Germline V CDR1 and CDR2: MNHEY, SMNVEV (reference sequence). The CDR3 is CASSLQPGEQFF. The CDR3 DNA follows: TGTGCCAGCAGTTTACAGCCCGGTGAGCAGTTCTTC.

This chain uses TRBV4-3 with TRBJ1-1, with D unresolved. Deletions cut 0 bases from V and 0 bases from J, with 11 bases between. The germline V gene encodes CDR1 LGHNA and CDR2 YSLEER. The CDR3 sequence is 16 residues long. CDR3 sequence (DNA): TGCGCCAGCAGCCAAGATTGGAAGGGAATGAACACTGAAGCTTTCTTT. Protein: CASSQDWKGMNTEAFF.

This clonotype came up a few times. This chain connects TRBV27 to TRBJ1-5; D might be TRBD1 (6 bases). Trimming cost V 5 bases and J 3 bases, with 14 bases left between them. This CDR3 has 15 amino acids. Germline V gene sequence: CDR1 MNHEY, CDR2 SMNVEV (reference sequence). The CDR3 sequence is CASSTRGGPNQPQHF. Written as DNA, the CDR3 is TGTGCCAGCAGTACCCGGGGGGGGCCCAATCAGCCCCAGCATTTT.

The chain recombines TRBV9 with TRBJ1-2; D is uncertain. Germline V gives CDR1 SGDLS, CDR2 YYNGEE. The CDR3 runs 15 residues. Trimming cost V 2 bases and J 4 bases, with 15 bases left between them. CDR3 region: CASSVREVPLYGYTF. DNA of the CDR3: TGTGCCAGCAGCGTCCGAGAGGTCCCTCTCTATGGCTACACCTTC.

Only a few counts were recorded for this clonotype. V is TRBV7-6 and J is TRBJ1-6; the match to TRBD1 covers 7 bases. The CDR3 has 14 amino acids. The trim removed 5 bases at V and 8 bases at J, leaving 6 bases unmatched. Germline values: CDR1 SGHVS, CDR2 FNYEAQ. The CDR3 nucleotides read TGTGCCAGCAGCGGGGAGGGGGCATATTCACCCCTCCACTTT. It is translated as CASSGEGAYSPLHF.

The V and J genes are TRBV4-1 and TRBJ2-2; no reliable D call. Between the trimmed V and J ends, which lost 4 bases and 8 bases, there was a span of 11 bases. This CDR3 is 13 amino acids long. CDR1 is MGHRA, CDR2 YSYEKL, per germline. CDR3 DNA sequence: TGCGCCAGCAGCCTGAAGAAAACGGGGGAGCTGTTTTTT. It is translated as CASSLKKTGELFF.

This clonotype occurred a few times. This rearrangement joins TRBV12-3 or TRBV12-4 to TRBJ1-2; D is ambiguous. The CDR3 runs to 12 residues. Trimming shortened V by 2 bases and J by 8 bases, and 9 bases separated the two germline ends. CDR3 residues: CASSLIPEGYTF. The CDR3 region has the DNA TGTGCCAGCAGTTTAATCCCGGAAGGCTACACCTTC.

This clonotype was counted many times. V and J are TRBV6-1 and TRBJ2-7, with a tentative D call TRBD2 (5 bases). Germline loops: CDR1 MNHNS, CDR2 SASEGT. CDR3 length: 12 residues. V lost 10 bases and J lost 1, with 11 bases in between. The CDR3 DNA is TGTGCCACCGGGGTCGGATCCTACGAGCAGTACGTC. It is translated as CATGVGSYEQYV.

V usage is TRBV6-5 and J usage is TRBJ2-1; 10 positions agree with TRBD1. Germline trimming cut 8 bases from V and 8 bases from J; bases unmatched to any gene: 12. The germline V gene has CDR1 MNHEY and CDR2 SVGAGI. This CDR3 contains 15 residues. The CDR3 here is CASSPGTGVTHEQFF. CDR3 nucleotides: TGTGCCAGCTCCCCGGGGACAGGGGTAACGCATGAGCAGTTCTTC.